The source of this TCR beta chain is a study of T cell repertoires in cytomegalovirus infection. Study in general: As its CMV epitopes, the study selected recently identified HLA-C-restricted and well-studied HLA-B-restricted targets. Public TCR beta signatures indicated both CMV infection and matching HLA type. Study findings and constraints: The cumulative frequency of public TCR beta families distinguished individuals who carried CMV together with the relevant HLA. The ex vivo response was dominated by HLA-C-restricted CMV-specific TCR beta clonotypes.

A few counts support this clonotype. As yet, its antigen is unknown. TCRdb re-called the reads with MiXCR, one entry per CDR3 protein. Of roughly 170,000 distinct CDR3 sequences listed, roughly 22% are singletons. Germline CDR1 and CDR2: SGHVS and FNYEAQ. There are 15 residues in the CDR3. V gave up 5 bases and J gave up 2 bases; unmatched junction bases: 9. Sequences were derived from CD8+ T cells from cultured PBMCs, sampled from culture after CMV antigen stimulation. This TCR came from a human donor in good health (CMV status not recorded). Some clones in this sample may be carry-over from other donors' samples. This chain connects TRBV7-6 to TRBJ2-7; 7 bases match TRBD1. The CDR3 loop is CASSRSGQPPYEQYF. The CDR3 bases are TGTGCCAGCAGCAGATCGGGACAGCCGCCCTACGAGCAGTACTTC.